This TCR beta chain was captured in a study of T cell responses to AZD1222 COVID-19 vaccine. Whole-study findings and limits: The repertoires were collected only after the peak T cell response. Two doses of AZD1222 preceded a rise in Spike-specific TCR breadth and depth. The span of vaccine-associated CD4 TCRs extended across spike, with dominance at 160-218 and 743-854.

TCRdb's table, derived via immunoSEQ multiplex PCR, lists solely in-frame clones and lacks some. The top ten hold roughly 10% of the sample, which has around 190,000 clones, approximately 86% seen once. Germline-derived CDR1 and CDR2 are MNHEY and SMNVEV (reference sequence). The V gene lost 2 bases and the J gene lost 3 bases, with 11 bases spanning the gap. The CDR3 runs to 14 residues. Points on this clone: Its target is not known.

The source was peripheral blood, collected 28 days after the second AZD1222 dose. This chain uses TRBV27 with TRBJ2-7; D gene uncertain. The origin of this receptor is an adult who received the AZD1222 COVID-19 vaccine. The DNA for the CDR3 is TGTGCCAGCAGTTTAGGTGGGCCAAACTACGAGCAGTACTTC. Translating it yields CASSLGGPNYEQYF.